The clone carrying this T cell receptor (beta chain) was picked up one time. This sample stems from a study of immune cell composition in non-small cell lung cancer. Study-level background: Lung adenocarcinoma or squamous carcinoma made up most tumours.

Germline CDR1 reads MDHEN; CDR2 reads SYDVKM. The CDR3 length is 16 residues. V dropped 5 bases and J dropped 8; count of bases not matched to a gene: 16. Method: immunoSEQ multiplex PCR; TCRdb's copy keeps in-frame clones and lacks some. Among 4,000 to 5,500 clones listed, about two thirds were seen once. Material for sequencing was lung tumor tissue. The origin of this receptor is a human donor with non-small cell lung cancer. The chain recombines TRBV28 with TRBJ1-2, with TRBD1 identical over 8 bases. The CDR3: CASSRNRGSSLWGYTF. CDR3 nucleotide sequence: TGTGCCAGCAGTCGAAACAGGGGGTCCTCATTGTGGGGCTACACCTTC.